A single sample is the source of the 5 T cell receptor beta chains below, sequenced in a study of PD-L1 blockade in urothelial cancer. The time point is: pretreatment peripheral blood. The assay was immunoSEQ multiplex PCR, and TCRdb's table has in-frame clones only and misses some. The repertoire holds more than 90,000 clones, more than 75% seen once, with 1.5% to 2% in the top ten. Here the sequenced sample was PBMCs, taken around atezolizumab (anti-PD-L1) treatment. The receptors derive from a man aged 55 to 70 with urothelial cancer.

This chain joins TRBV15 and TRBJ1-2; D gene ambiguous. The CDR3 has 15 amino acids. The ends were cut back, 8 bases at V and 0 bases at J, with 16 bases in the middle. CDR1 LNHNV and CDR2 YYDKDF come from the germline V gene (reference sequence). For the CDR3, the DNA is TGTGCCACCGGAGGTTCTTCTCGAGCTAACTATGGCTACACCTTC. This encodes CATGGSSRANYGYTF.

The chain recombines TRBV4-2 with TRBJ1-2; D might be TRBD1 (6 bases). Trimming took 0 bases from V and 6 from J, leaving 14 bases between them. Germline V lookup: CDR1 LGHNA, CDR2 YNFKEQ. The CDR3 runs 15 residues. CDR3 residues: CASSQESYRDHGYTF. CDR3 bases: TGTGCCAGCAGCCAAGAGTCGTACAGGGACCATGGCTACACCTTC.

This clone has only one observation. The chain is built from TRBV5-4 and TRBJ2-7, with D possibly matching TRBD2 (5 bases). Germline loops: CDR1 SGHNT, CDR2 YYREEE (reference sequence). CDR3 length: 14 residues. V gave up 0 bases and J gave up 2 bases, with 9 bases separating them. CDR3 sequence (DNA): TGTGCCAGCAGCTTGGCCGACGGGACCTACGAGCAGTACTTC. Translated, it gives CASSLADGTYEQYF. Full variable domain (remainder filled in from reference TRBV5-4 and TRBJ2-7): ETGVTQSPTHLIKTRGQQVTLRCSSQSGHNTVSWYQQALGQGPQFIFQYYREEENGRGNFPPRFSGLQFPNYSSELNVNALELDDSALYLCASSLADGTYEQYFGPGTRLTVT.

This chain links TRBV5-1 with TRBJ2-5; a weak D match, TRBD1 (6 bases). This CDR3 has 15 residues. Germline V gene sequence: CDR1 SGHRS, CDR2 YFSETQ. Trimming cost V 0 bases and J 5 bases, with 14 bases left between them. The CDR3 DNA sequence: TGCGCCAGCAGCTTGGGGCAGGGGATAGTCGAGACCCAGTACTTC. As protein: CASSLGQGIVETQYF.

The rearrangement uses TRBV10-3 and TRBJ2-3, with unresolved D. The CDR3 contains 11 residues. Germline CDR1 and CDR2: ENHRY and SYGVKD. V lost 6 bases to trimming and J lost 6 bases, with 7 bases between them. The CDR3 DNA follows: TGTGCCATCAGCCTAGAGGATACGCAGTATTTT. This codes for CAISLEDTQYF.